This record covers a single T cell receptor (beta chain). Its antigen is not identified. The junction shows a germline mismatch at one end, possibly a read error. The source of the sample is a study of T-cell reconstitution after alpha-beta-depleted transplantation in children. Study-level findings and limits: Newly generated T cells supplied most T-cell counts and diversity one year post-transplant. Reportedly, alpha-beta T cells present about two months post-transplant originated from several hundred expanded clones of graft origin. Day-60 TCRbeta diversity that was high in some patients was derived from surviving recipient T cells and thymic progenitors.

Preparing the TCRbeta library involved the use of unique molecular identifiers. One entry per CDR3 protein, called by TCRdb with MiXCR from the PCR reads. Found here are under 850,000 distinct CDR3 sequences, around 13% of them singletons; the top ten hold 0.75% to 0.85%. This CDR3 contains 15 residues. The V gene's germline CDR1 is SGHRS and CDR2 YFSETQ. Sample: PBMCs, taken before TCRalphabeta/CD19-depleted stem cell transplant. V and J are TRBV5-1 and TRBJ1-2; D remains unclear. The clonotype comes from a girl aged 2-10 years with congenital amegakaryocytic thrombocytopenia, due to receive a stem cell transplant. The DNA of the CDR3 is TGCGCCAGCAGCTTTCTTCAGTTAGAGCCCCGTGGCGACACCTTC. Protein product: CASSFLQLEPRGDTF.